This T cell receptor beta chain derives from a study of cytomegalovirus exposure and HLA in healthy donors. This clone has just a few counts. The PCR used 60 Vbeta and 13 Jbeta primers. This table comes from immunoSEQ multiplex PCR, and its TCRdb copy is limited to in-frame clones, with some not included. The repertoire holds roughly 200,000 clones, with about 77% as singletons. Losses at the gene ends were 2 bases for V and 0 bases for J; bases not matched to a gene: 5. Germline lookup yields CDR1 SGHTA and CDR2 FQGNSA. CDR3 length: 16 residues. V usage is TRBV7-2 and J usage is TRBJ2-5, with 8 nucleotides matching TRBD2. The receptor's source is a woman aged 25 to 39 in good health and CMV-seropositive. Sequencing input: PBMCs. The CDR3 sequence is CASSLWASGYQETQYF. CDR3 sequence (DNA): TGTGCCAGCAGCTTATGGGCTAGCGGGTACCAAGAGACCCAGTACTTC.